These 18 T cell receptor beta chains originate from one sample sequenced in a study of shared clonotypes between healthy human individuals. Repertoires were generated with immunoSEQ multiplex PCR, while TCRdb's copy carries only in-frame clones and drops some. Here the sample spans roughly 2,500,000 clones, approximately 93% being singletons. Material: naive CD4+ T cells from PBMCs. Subset in this sample: CD45RA+ positively selected. Source of these receptors: a man aged 18 to 35 in good health. Some clones in this sample may be carry-over from other donors' samples.

J is TRBJ2-5 and V is TRBV5-4, with D tentatively TRBD1 (7 bases). The CDR3 covers 16 residues. The V and J ends lost 4 bases and 4 bases respectively, with 20 bases between them. Germline loops: CDR1 SGHNT, CDR2 YYREEE (reference sequence). The CDR3 DNA reads TGTGCCAGCAGCGGACGACCGGACAGGAGGGGAGAGACCCAGTACTTC. This sequence encodes CASSGRPDRRGETQYF.

The V call is TRBV6-1, the J call TRBJ2-3, with TRBD1 matching 10 bases. The CDR3 covers 15 residues. Germline assignment: CDR1 MNHNS and CDR2 SASEGT. Trimming took 5 bases from V and 4 from J; bases not matched to a gene: 6. The CDR3 reads CASSSPGQGPDTQYF. The CDR3, as DNA: TGTGCCAGCAGTTCACCGGGACAGGGGCCAGATACGCAGTATTTT.

The chain employs TRBV5-6 and TRBJ2-5; the match to TRBD1 covers 7 bases. With 4 bases clipped from V and 7 bases from J, the junction kept 7 bases outside the gene matches. The CDR3 is 13 amino acids. Germline assignment: CDR1 SGHDT and CDR2 YYEEEE. This CDR3 is CASSARQGPTQYF. For the CDR3, the DNA is TGTGCCAGCAGCGCTAGACAGGGACCGACCCAGTACTTC.

This clone was observed a single time. The chain uses TRBV7-2 and TRBJ2-5; D is undetermined. Germline CDR1 and CDR2: SGHTA and FQGNSA. The germline V and J ends were trimmed by 3 bases and 0 bases, with 8 bases remaining between them. CDR3 size: 14 residues. CDR3 sequence reads: CASSLSLHQETQYF. CDR3 sequence (DNA): TGTGCCAGCAGCTTGAGTCTACACCAAGAGACCCAGTACTTC.

This chain links TRBV28 with TRBJ2-1; 8 nucleotides align to TRBD1. The V gene end was trimmed by 6 bases and the J gene end by 4 bases; junction bases not matched to a gene: 8. Germline V gene sequence: CDR1 MDHEN, CDR2 SYDVKM. The CDR3 contains 15 residues. The CDR3: CASRPTGQGYNEQFF. CDR3 DNA sequence: TGTGCCAGCAGACCGACCGGACAGGGATACAATGAGCAGTTCTTC.

The chain has TRBV28 and TRBJ2-1, with D perhaps TRBD2 (5 bases). V shed 5 bases and J shed 2 bases, with 19 bases lying between them. The CDR3 has 17 residues. Germline values: CDR1 MDHEN, CDR2 SYDVKM. The CDR3 spells CASSSFTGEPPYNEQFF. The CDR3 nucleotides read TGTGCCAGCAGTAGTTTCACTGGGGAGCCCCCCTACAATGAGCAGTTCTTC.

The V and J genes are TRBV7-2 and TRBJ2-1; TRBD2 aligns across 13 bases. CDR1 is SGHTA, CDR2 FQGNSA, per germline. V lost 7 bases to trimming and J lost 8 bases; unmatched junction nucleotides: 8. The CDR3 contains 15 residues. The CDR3 coding sequence is TGTGCCAGCAAACTCGGGACTAGCGGGAACTATGAGCAGTTCTTC. Translation gives CASKLGTSGNYEQFF.

This clone was seen only once. J is TRBJ2-5 and V is TRBV11-2; either TRBD1 or TRBD2 may supply D (7 bases each). The J call may be wrong; the DNA end is better matched by TRBJ2-7. The germline V gene encodes CDR1 SGHAT and CDR2 FQNNGV. The CDR3 has 17 amino acids. This CDR3 is CASSARGRGRAAYEQYF. The CDR3, as DNA: TGTGCCAGCAGCGCCCGAGGCAGGGGGAGGGCTGCCTACGAGCAGTACTTC.

The chain employs TRBV5-8 and TRBJ2-7; D might be TRBD1 or TRBD2, each matching 6 bases. CDR1 and CDR2 (germline): SGHTS, YDEGEE. The CDR3 spans 17 residues. V lost 4 bases, J lost 0 bases, and 20 bases lay in between. The DNA for the CDR3 is TGTGCCAGCAGCCACCTATATGGGGGGCCCCACTCCTACGAGCAGTACTTC. The encoded protein is CASSHLYGGPHSYEQYF.

This chain joins TRBV4-3 and TRBJ2-7; 10 bases map to TRBD1. The trim removed 2 bases at V and 4 bases at J, leaving 5 bases unmatched. The germline gives CDR1 LGHNA, CDR2 YSLEER. CDR3 length: 15 amino acids. The CDR3 region is CASSQRDRGEYEQYF. The CDR3 DNA sequence: TGCGCCAGCAGCCAACGGGACAGGGGAGAATACGAGCAGTACTTC.

V usage is TRBV28 and J usage is TRBJ2-7; no clear D. Germline CDR1 is MDHEN and CDR2 is SYDVKM. Trimming took 3 bases from V and 1 from J, leaving 22 bases between them. This CDR3 region has 18 residues. This CDR3 is CASSLYSLDGPASYEQYF. Here the CDR3 DNA reads TGTGCCAGCAGTTTGTACTCCCTAGACGGGCCAGCGTCCTACGAGCAGTACTTC.

A few counts support this clone. The chain uses TRBV14 and TRBJ1-1; D ambiguous. Per the germline V gene, CDR1 is SGHDN and CDR2 is FVKESK. Trimming pared 5 bases from V and 1 base from J, leaving 8 bases between. The CDR3 loop spans 13 amino acids. CDR3 amino acids: CASSETSNTEAFF. CDR3 sequence (DNA): TGTGCCAGCAGCGAGACTTCGAACACTGAAGCTTTCTTT.

This clone was seen only a few times. V is TRBV18 and J is TRBJ1-2; D gene unclear. CDR3 length equals 14 residues. Germline CDR1 and CDR2: KGHSH and LQKENI. The germline V and J ends were trimmed by 6 bases and 0 bases, with 11 bases remaining between them. This CDR3 reads CASSLIRANYGYTF. The CDR3 DNA reads as TGTGCCAGCTCCCTGATCCGGGCTAACTATGGCTACACCTTC.

The table lists this clone with a count of one. This chain connects TRBV7-2 to TRBJ1-2; D perhaps matches TRBD1 (5 bases). Germline loops: CDR1 SGHTA, CDR2 FQGNSA. V was trimmed by 2 bases and J by 8 bases, leaving 21 bases between them. This CDR3 is built from 16 residues. CDR3 coding DNA: TGTGCCAGCAGCTTACTTGGTACGGGGCGGCCGCTCGGCTACACCTTC. Amino acid sequence: CASSLLGTGRPLGYTF.

The chain recombines TRBV9 with TRBJ2-1, with D uncertain. V was shortened by 0 bases and J by 6 bases, with 13 bases between the two germline ends. The CDR3 has 15 amino acids. Germline V lookup: CDR1 SGDLS, CDR2 YYNGEE. This chain's CDR3 is CASSVEGLLSNEQFF. CDR3 nucleotides: TGTGCCAGCAGCGTAGAGGGCCTTCTATCCAATGAGCAGTTCTTC.

The chain combines TRBV9 with TRBJ2-5, with TRBD2 identical over 11 bases. After removal of 1 base from V and 4 bases from J, the junction contained 6 bases not matched to a gene. This CDR3 is built from 16 residues. Germline CDR1 SGDLS, CDR2 YYNGEE. CDR3 coding DNA: TGTGCCAGCAGCGTAAATACCGGACTAGCGGGAGAGACCCAGTACTTC. It specifies CASSVNTGLAGETQYF.

The V and J genes are TRBV10-3 and TRBJ2-7; D is perhaps TRBD2 (6 bases). The V gene's germline CDR1 is ENHRY and CDR2 SYGVKD. CDR3 size: 13 residues. V lost 6 bases and J lost 4, with 13 bases in between. In DNA form, the CDR3 reads TGTGCCATCAGCCGAAGGGACTTGTACGAGCAGTACTTC. It yields the protein CAISRRDLYEQYF.

Details on this clone: Other nucleotide sequences from this sample produce the same CDR3. The chain combines TRBV5-5 with TRBJ1-1; perhaps TRBD1 as D (5 bases). Between the trimmed V and J ends, which lost 1 base and 1 base, there was a span of 8 bases. CDR1 SGHKS and CDR2 YYEKEE come from the germline V gene (reference sequence). The CDR3 is made up of 14 amino acids. The CDR3 DNA is TGTGCCAGCAGCTTGCAGGGTCCGAACACTGAAGCTTTCTTT. As protein: CASSLQGPNTEAFF.